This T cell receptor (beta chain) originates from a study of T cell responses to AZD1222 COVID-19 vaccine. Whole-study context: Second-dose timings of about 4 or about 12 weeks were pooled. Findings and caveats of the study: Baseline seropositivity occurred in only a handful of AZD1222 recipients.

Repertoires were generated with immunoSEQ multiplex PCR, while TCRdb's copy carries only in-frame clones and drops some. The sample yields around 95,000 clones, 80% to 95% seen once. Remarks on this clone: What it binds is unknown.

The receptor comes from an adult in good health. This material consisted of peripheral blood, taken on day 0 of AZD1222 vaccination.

The CDR3 here is CASSFTLPNEQFF. The CDR3 region has the DNA TGTGCCAGTAGTTTTACCCTCCCTAATGAGCAGTTCTTC. The chain links TRBV19 to TRBJ2-1; D unclear. This CDR3 contains 13 residues. The germline V and J ends were trimmed by 5 bases and 7 bases, with 12 bases remaining between them. Germline CDR1 LNHDA, CDR2 SQIVND (reference sequence).